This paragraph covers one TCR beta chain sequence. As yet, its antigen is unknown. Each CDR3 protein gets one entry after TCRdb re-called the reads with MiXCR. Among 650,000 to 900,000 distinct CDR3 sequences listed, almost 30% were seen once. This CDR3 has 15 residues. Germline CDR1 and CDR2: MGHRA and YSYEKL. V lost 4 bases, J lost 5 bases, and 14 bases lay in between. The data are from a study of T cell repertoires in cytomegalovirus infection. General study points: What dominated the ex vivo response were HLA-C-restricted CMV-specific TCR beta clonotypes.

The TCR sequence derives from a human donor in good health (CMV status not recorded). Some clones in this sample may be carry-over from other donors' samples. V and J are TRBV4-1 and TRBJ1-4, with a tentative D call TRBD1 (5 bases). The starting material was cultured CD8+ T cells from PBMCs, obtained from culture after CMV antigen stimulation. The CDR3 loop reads CASSPAGTGNEKLFF. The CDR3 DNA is TGCGCCAGCAGCCCGGCGGGGACGGGAAATGAAAAACTGTTTTTT.